Presented here are 19 T cell receptor beta chains from one specimen sequenced in a study of patients and donors after allogeneic stem cell transplantation. TCRdb reprocessed the RT-PCR reads with MiXCR, giving one entry per CDR3 protein. The sample shows hundreds of thousands of distinct CDR3 sequences, under 20% of them seen only once. Sequenced: blood, either unsorted or a sorted T cell fraction (not recorded which). These TCRs come from a human donor who was either an allogeneic HSCT recipient or a stem cell or donor lymphocyte infusion donor (not recorded which). It is not recorded whose cells these are; they may come from a transplant donor.

The V and J genes are TRBV7-2 and TRBJ1-2, with TRBD1 identical over 9 bases. This CDR3 has 16 residues. The V gene's germline CDR1 is SGHTA and CDR2 FQGNSA. The trim removed 7 bases at V and 4 bases at J, leaving 13 bases unmatched. Here the CDR3 reads CASIRPGTGTSYGYTF. As DNA, the CDR3 is TGTGCCAGCATCCGACCCGGGACAGGGACAAGCTATGGCTACACCTTC.

The chain carries TRBV11-2 and TRBJ2-1; 9 bases agree with TRBD2. Germline trimming cut 0 bases from V and 2 bases from J; bases unmatched to any gene: 17. This CDR3 is 21 amino acids long. Germline values: CDR1 SGHAT, CDR2 FQNNGV. The CDR3 region is CASSLDSLREGLVRTYNEQFF. The CDR3 DNA sequence: TGTGCCAGCAGCTTAGACAGTCTGCGGGAGGGCCTCGTGAGGACCTACAATGAGCAGTTCTTC.

The sample holds a few counts of this clonotype. The V and J genes are TRBV13 and TRBJ1-2; D is undetermined. The CDR3 length is 12 residues. Germline CDR1 reads PRHDT; CDR2 reads FYEKMQ (reference sequence). Trimming stripped 7 bases from V and 4 bases from J, with 10 bases between. The CDR3 is CASTDRGYGYTF. The CDR3 region has the DNA TGTGCCAGCACCGACCGGGGCTATGGCTACACCTTC.

This clonotype was found a few times. This chain joins TRBV6-1 and TRBJ2-2; the D is unclear. Germline V gene sequence: CDR1 MNHNS, CDR2 SASEGT. The CDR3 totals 13 residues. The V end was cut by 7 bases, the J end by 3 bases, with 9 bases between. CDR3 protein: CASKVSDTGELFF. The CDR3 DNA reads TGTGCCAGCAAGGTGTCGGACACCGGGGAGCTGTTTTTT.

The chain carries TRBV7-2 and TRBJ1-2; 7 bases agree with TRBD1. After removal of 5 bases from V and 7 bases from J, the junction contained 7 bases not matched to a gene. The CDR3 is 13 amino acids. The germline CDR1 and CDR2 sequences are SGHTA and FQGNSA. The CDR3 DNA is TGTGCCAGCAGCGACGACAGGGTTTCTGGCTACACCTTC. It encodes CASSDDRVSGYTF.

This rearrangement joins TRBV6-5 to TRBJ2-3; 8 bases are a match to TRBD1. The CDR3 spans 15 residues. Germline V CDR1 and CDR2: MNHEY, SVGAGI. The ends lost 0 bases at V and 7 bases at J; junction bases unmatched: 6. Here the CDR3 DNA reads TGTGCCAGCAGTTACTCGGCCGGGACAGGATATACGCAGTATTTT. It codes for CASSYSAGTGYTQYF.

There are a few counts of this clonotype. V and J are TRBV20-1 and TRBJ2-1; 10 positions match TRBD1. Germline V CDR1 and CDR2: DFQATT, SNEGSKA (reference sequence). There are 14 residues in the CDR3. V was pared by 4 bases and J by 6 bases, with 6 bases of the junction left unmatched. The DNA of the CDR3 is TGCAGTGCTACCCCGGGACAGGGGTCCAATGAGCAGTTCTTC. Translation: CSATPGQGSNEQFF.

This clonotype has only one observation. This chain connects TRBV29-1 to TRBJ1-1; D is unresolved. The CDR3 runs to 13 residues. Germline-derived CDR1 and CDR2 are SQVTM and ANQGSEA. Trimming removed 7 bases at V and 1 base at J, with 13 bases between. DNA of the CDR3: TGCAGCGCCCGAGTAGACGGGAACACTGAAGCTTTCTTT. This codes for CSARVDGNTEAFF.

V and J are TRBV7-2 and TRBJ2-2, with 7 bases fitting TRBD2. The junction had 1 base not matched to a gene; V was cut back by 0 bases and J by 6 bases. Germline V gene data show CDR1 as SGHTA and CDR2 as FQGNSA. The CDR3 length is 14 residues. The CDR3 protein is CASSLAREAGELFF. The CDR3 bases are TGTGCCAGCAGCTTAGCCCGGGAGGCCGGGGAGCTGTTTTTT.

This clonotype was counted between two and nine times. The rearrangement joins TRBV24-1 to TRBJ1-5; TRBD1 might be the D (5 bases). Germline CDR1 reads KGHDR; CDR2 reads SFDVKD. This CDR3 is built from 16 residues. Trimming took 5 bases from V and 4 from J, leaving 17 bases between them. CDR3 region: CATSGGLQGGNQPQHF. CDR3 DNA: TGTGCCACCAGTGGTGGATTGCAGGGAGGAAATCAGCCCCAGCATTTT.

CDR3 region: CATSRIPGTGGHEQYF. The DNA for the CDR3 is TGTGCCACCAGCCGGATCCCCGGGACAGGGGGCCACGAGCAGTACTTC. The J gene is TRBJ2-7, the V gene TRBV15, with 12 bases lining up with TRBD1. Germline-derived CDR1 and CDR2 are LNHNV and YYDKDF (reference sequence). V shed 5 bases and J 5 bases; nucleotides not matched to a gene: 10. The CDR3 has 16 residues.

This clonotype was counted many times. This CDR3 reads CATSRRLAVQETQYF. In DNA form, the CDR3 reads TGTGCCACCAGCAGACGTCTAGCGGTCCAAGAGACCCAGTACTTC. This sequence joins TRBV15 and TRBJ2-5; 7 nucleotides align to TRBD2. This CDR3 comprises 15 residues. V trimming: 2 bases; J trimming: 1 base; junction bases outside the gene matches: 4. Germline CDR1 reads LNHNV; CDR2 reads YYDKDF (reference sequence). The full variable domain, in which reference TRBV15 and TRBJ2-5 provide the parts outside the CDR3, is DAMVIQNPRYQVTQFGKPVTLSCSQTLNHNVMYWYQQKSSQAPKLLFHYYDKDFNNEADTPDNFQSRRPNTSFCFLDIRSPGLGDTAMYLCATSRRLAVQETQYFGPGTRLLVL.

This clonotype has a handful of counts. The V gene is TRBV28, the J gene TRBJ1-1; D remains ambiguous. Germline CDR1 is MDHEN and CDR2 is SYDVKM. This CDR3 is built from 12 residues. CDR3 nucleotides: TGTGTTATAGCGCGGCTGGGCACTGAAGCTTTCTTT. As protein: CVIARLGTEAFF.

The chain uses TRBV2 and TRBJ1-6; D gene unclear. Deletions cut 6 bases from V and 0 bases from J, with 6 bases between. CDR1 SNHLY and CDR2 FYNNEI come from the germline V gene. The CDR3 is 14 residues long. CDR3 loop: CASRISSYNSPLHF. The CDR3 DNA reads as TGTGCCAGCAGGATCAGCTCCTATAATTCACCCCTCCACTTT.

This clonotype has a handful of counts. The V and J genes are TRBV20-1 and TRBJ2-7; the match to TRBD2 covers 7 bases. V shed 7 bases, J shed 6 bases, and the junction held 15 bases outside the gene matches. The CDR3 has 14 residues. In germline, CDR1 is DFQATT, CDR2 SNEGSKA (reference sequence). CDR3 sequence reads: CSVSRGGRDSEQYF. The DNA of the CDR3 is TGCAGTGTAAGCCGAGGCGGGAGAGATAGCGAGCAGTACTTC.

This clonotype has a handful of counts. The chain is built from TRBV10-3 and TRBJ1-3; TRBD1 might be the D (6 bases). The CDR3 has 13 residues. V was cut by 9 bases and J by 7 bases, with 16 bases left in between. CDR1 is ENHRY, CDR2 SYGVKD, per germline. The CDR3 DNA reads TGTGCCATAACACCGGACAGTGTGAACACCATATATTTT. This encodes CAITPDSVNTIYF.

This clonotype turned up a few times. This rearrangement joins TRBV5-1 to TRBJ1-2; D unclear. This CDR3 has 13 amino acids. V was cut by 0 bases and J by 5 bases, with 8 bases left in between. The germline V gene encodes CDR1 SGHRS and CDR2 YFSETQ. The CDR3 coding sequence is TGCGCCAGCAGCTTGGGTCAGAAATATGGCTACACCTTC. Residues: CASSLGQKYGYTF.

This clonotype was observed a handful of times. The V gene is TRBV18, the J gene TRBJ2-7; 8 positions agree with TRBD1. V lost 10 bases, J lost 3 bases, and 11 bases stayed unmatched. Germline V gene data show CDR1 as KGHSH and CDR2 as LQKENI. The CDR3 length is 14 residues. The CDR3 bases are TGTGCCAACATACCTTTTACAGGGGGCTACGAGCAGTACTTC. This encodes CANIPFTGGYEQYF.

For the CDR3, the DNA is TGTGCCAGCAGCCAAGTGGTTACGTCAGAAGCTTTCTTT. It specifies CASSQVVTSEAFF. The chain carries TRBV3-1 and TRBJ1-1, with D uncertain. There are 13 residues in the CDR3. The germline V gene has CDR1 LGHDT and CDR2 YNNKEL (reference sequence). V was cut by 1 base and J by 8 bases, with 11 bases left in between.